What follows is one T cell receptor (beta chain) and its context. Enrolment of Seattle patients took place during active infection, and they were followed longitudinally. The authors' processing: Amplification with reference gene primers provided the estimates of nucleated cell counts. Here immunoSEQ multiplex PCR was the method, and the copy in TCRdb shows in-frame clones only, minus some. V and J calls and clone size are those listed in that table; D and trimming were worked out from the DNA. This table holds fewer than 200,000 clones, 70% to 85% found once. This sample stems from a study of blood T cell repertoires in COVID-19. About the study: The United States, Italy and Spain supplied acute and convalescent COVID-19 samples. PBMCs, B-cell-depleted T cells, or T cells were the source of the cDNA or gDNA that made up the material.

This CDR3 has 15 residues. The sample was peripheral blood. The V gene is TRBV12-2, the J gene TRBJ2-1; no check of the table's D call, TRBD2, against the DNA was made. TRBV12-2 counts as a pseudogene. The sequence was collected from a woman aged 40 to 55 with COVID-19, enrolled during active disease. CDR3 residues: CASRGRDYKNNEQFF. The CDR3 DNA is TGTGCAAGTCGCGGCCGGGACTACAAGAACAATGAGCAGTTCTTC.